Below are 13 T cell receptor beta chains sequenced from a single sample in a study of blood T cell repertoires in COVID-19. The protocol was immunoSEQ multiplex PCR, while the TCRdb copy is restricted to in-frame clones and leaves out a portion. The table includes approximately 300,000 clones, more than 75% detected once. The specimen sequenced was peripheral blood. All receptors come from a woman aged 50 to 65 with active or convalescent COVID-19.

The chain combines TRBV10-3 with TRBJ1-3; tentatively, D is TRBD1 (5 bases). Germline CDR1 ENHRY, CDR2 SYGVKD. The V end was cut by 6 bases, the J end by 1 base, with 13 bases between. The CDR3 has 15 amino acids. The CDR3 nucleotides are TGTGCCATCAGCGCTGTCCAGGGTTCTGGAAACACCATATATTTT. Its translation: CAISAVQGSGNTIYF.

V is TRBV18 and J is TRBJ1-2; 7 positions agree with TRBD1. This CDR3 contains 15 residues. J was trimmed by 0 bases and V by 3 bases; bases with no gene match: 4. Germline V lookup: CDR1 KGHSH, CDR2 LQKENI. This chain's CDR3 is CASSPTQGTNYGYTF. CDR3 coding DNA: TGTGCCAGCTCACCGACACAGGGGACTAACTATGGCTACACCTTC.

The rearrangement joins TRBV6-5 to TRBJ1-1; D ambiguous. Germline CDR1 is MNHEY and CDR2 is SVGAGI. The germline V and J ends were trimmed by 11 bases and 1 base, with 8 bases remaining between them. This CDR3 has 11 residues. CDR3 bases: TGTGCCGCCTCGGGGAACACTGAAGCTTTCTTT. Its protein is CAASGNTEAFF.

This clone came up a few times. This chain uses TRBV2 with TRBJ1-2, with 7 bases lining up with TRBD1. There are 14 residues in the CDR3. Germline V gene lookup returns CDR1 SNHLY and CDR2 FYNNEI. Trimming cost V 7 bases and J 3 bases; bases outside gene matches: 8. The CDR3 sequence is CASIALGGDYGYTF. DNA of the CDR3: TGTGCCAGCATTGCCCTAGGGGGCGACTATGGCTACACCTTC.

This chain links TRBV5-1 with TRBJ1-1, with TRBD1 identical over 10 bases. CDR3 length: 16 residues. The ends lost 4 bases at V and 0 bases at J; junction bases unmatched: 6. Per germline, CDR1 SGHRS and CDR2 YFSETQ. CDR3 in amino acids: CASSAGTGDMNTEAFF. The CDR3 nucleotides are TGCGCCAGCAGCGCCGGGACAGGGGACATGAACACTGAAGCTTTCTTT.

This clone has just one count. This sequence joins TRBV30 and TRBJ1-2, with D possibly matching TRBD1 (6 bases). The CDR3 is 12 residues long. Germline lookup yields CDR1 GTSNPN and CDR2 SVGIG (reference sequence). The V and J ends lost 6 bases and 1 base respectively, with 9 bases between them. The CDR3 sequence: CACKGVNYGYTF. The CDR3 coding sequence is TGTGCCTGCAAGGGGGTTAACTATGGCTACACCTTC.

The chain combines TRBV24-1 with TRBJ2-2; TRBD2 matches 7 bases. CDR1 KGHDR and CDR2 SFDVKD come from the germline V gene. The CDR3 sequence is 16 residues long. The V gene end was trimmed by 6 bases and the J gene end by 7 bases; junction bases not matched to a gene: 13. The CDR3 sequence: CATSLSGVSSGGELFF. The CDR3, as DNA: TGTGCCACCAGTCTAAGCGGGGTGTCCAGTGGCGGGGAGCTGTTTTTT.

This chain connects TRBV11-2 to TRBJ1-3, with unresolved D. Trimming took 5 bases from V and 0 from J, leaving 11 bases between them. Germline CDR1 reads SGHAT; CDR2 reads FQNNGV. This CDR3 has 15 amino acids. The CDR3: CASSTVTDSGNTIYF. Written as DNA, the CDR3 is TGTGCCAGCAGCACAGTAACCGACTCTGGAAACACCATATATTTT.

This sequence joins TRBV7-8 and TRBJ1-6; 7 bases line up with TRBD1. Looked up from germline, CDR1 is SGHVS and CDR2 is FQNEAQ. CDR3 length equals 17 residues. Losses at the gene ends were 4 bases for V and 7 bases for J; bases not matched to a gene: 13. CDR3 loop: CASSSTLSGQLNSPLHF. CDR3 bases: TGTGCCAGCAGCTCCACCCTTTCGGGACAGCTCAATTCACCCCTCCACTTT.

The rearrangement joins TRBV29-1 to TRBJ1-2; D possibly corresponds to TRBD1 (6 bases). The CDR3 runs to 15 residues. CDR1 and CDR2 from the germline V gene are SQVTM and ANQGSEA. V was trimmed by 6 bases and J by 2 bases, leaving 19 bases between them. The CDR3 DNA reads TGCAGCGTCTTTAGCCCCGCAGGGGAAAACTATGGCTACACCTTC. This codes for CSVFSPAGENYGYTF.

This clone came up a few times. V usage is TRBV7-2 and J usage is TRBJ2-5; no definite D call. From germline, CDR1 is SGHTA and CDR2 FQGNSA. This CDR3 has 13 amino acids. V was trimmed by 1 base and J by 4 bases, leaving 7 bases between them. CDR3 nucleotides: TGTGCCAGCAGCTTAGTCTACTCAGAGACCCAGTACTTC. Translated, it gives CASSLVYSETQYF.

The chain carries TRBV18 and TRBJ1-1; tentative D call: TRBD1 (5 bases). V shed 6 bases and J shed 3 bases, with 11 bases lying between them. The CDR3 spans 13 residues. CDR1 KGHSH and CDR2 LQKENI come from the germline V gene. CDR3 DNA sequence: TGTGCCAGCTCTGGCGGAGGGGACACTGAAGCTTTCTTT. This sequence encodes CASSGGGDTEAFF.

DNA for the CDR3: TGTGCCAGCAGCTTAGTGGGTAGCGGGAGGAACGAGCAGTACTTC. Its translation: CASSLVGSGRNEQYF. The chain uses TRBV7-2 and TRBJ2-7, with 10 bases identical to TRBD2. Per the germline V gene, CDR1 is SGHTA and CDR2 is FQGNSA. Trimming took 1 base from V and 5 from J; bases not matched to a gene: 5. CDR3 length equals 15 residues.